Each of the 13 T cell receptor beta chains below was sequenced from the same sample in a study of cytomegalovirus exposure and HLA in healthy donors. 60 Vbeta and 13 Jbeta primers were used in PCR. Some clones are missing from TCRdb's copy, which holds only in-frame ones; the method was immunoSEQ multiplex PCR. The sample records fewer than 130,000 clones, 70% to 85% being singletons. What was sequenced was PBMCs. The receptors derive from a woman between 40 and 55 years old in good health and CMV-seronegative.

The V call is TRBV5-1, the J call TRBJ2-3, with TRBD1 matching over 8 bases. V trimming: 4 bases; J trimming: 2 bases; junction bases outside the gene matches: 6. Looked up from germline, CDR1 is SGHRS and CDR2 is YFSETQ. This CDR3 spans 15 amino acids. The CDR3 here is CASSPGQGNTDTQYF. The CDR3 DNA follows: TGCGCCAGCAGCCCCGGACAGGGCAACACAGATACGCAGTATTTT.

The chain links TRBV29-1 to TRBJ2-5; TRBD1 matches 9 bases. The J call may be wrong; the DNA end is better matched by TRBJ2-7. The germline V gene encodes CDR1 SQVTM and CDR2 ANQGSEA. CDR3 length: 14 amino acids. As DNA, the CDR3 is TGCAGCGTGGCCGGGACAGGGATTTTCTACGAGCAGTACTTC. This encodes CSVAGTGIFYEQYF.

The chain has TRBV6-5 and TRBJ1-2, with 7 nucleotides matching TRBD1. Germline trimming cut 5 bases from V and 8 bases from J; bases unmatched to any gene: 5. This CDR3 contains 12 residues. The V gene's germline CDR1 is MNHEY and CDR2 SVGAGI. CDR3 nucleotides: TGTGCCAGCAGTGACAGGGTCGGCGGCTACACCTTC. Its translation: CASSDRVGGYTF.

V gene TRBV7-9 combines with J gene TRBJ1-2; the D gene is possibly TRBD1 (6 bases). The CDR3 length is 14 residues. Germline V gene sequence: CDR1 SEHNR, CDR2 FQNEAQ (reference sequence). The V and J ends lost 1 base and 3 bases respectively, with 9 bases between them. CDR3 in DNA: TGTGCCAGCAGCTTAGGGGGGCTCGACTATGGCTACACCTTC. Encoded protein: CASSLGGLDYGYTF. Looking up the rest from reference TRBV7-9 and TRBJ1-2 gives the full variable domain: DTGVSQNPRHKITKRGQNVTFRCDPISEHNRLYWYRQTLGQGPEFLTYFQNEAQLEKSRLLSDRFSAERPKGSFSTLEIQRTEQGDSAMYLCASSLGGLDYGYTFGSGTRLTVV.

This rearrangement joins TRBV9 to TRBJ2-1, with unresolved D. Trimming took off 6 bases at V and 5 bases at J, with 18 bases between the two ends. CDR1 is SGDLS, CDR2 YYNGEE, per germline. The CDR3 contains 15 residues. In DNA, the CDR3 is TGTGCCAGCAACCCGGGTCAGAGCCTAAACAATGAGCAGTTCTTC. This encodes CASNPGQSLNNEQFF.

V and J are TRBV5-1 and TRBJ2-7; D is possibly TRBD2 (5 bases). The CDR3 loop spans 14 amino acids. The germline gives CDR1 SGHRS, CDR2 YFSETQ. V was shortened by 2 bases and J by 7 bases, with 16 bases between the two germline ends. CDR3 bases: TGCGCCAGCAGCTTCCTAGGGTCGACGGGGGAGCAGTACTTC. Amino acids: CASSFLGSTGEQYF.

CDR3 region: CASSYSYGAENTEAFF. The CDR3 coding sequence is TGTGCCAGCAGTTACTCGTATGGAGCAGAGAACACTGAAGCTTTCTTT. The genes are TRBV6-5 and TRBJ1-1; the D is unclear. Per germline, CDR1 MNHEY and CDR2 SVGAGI. This CDR3 is built from 16 residues. V lost 0 bases to trimming and J lost 1 base, with 12 bases between them.

The gene calls are TRBV7-2 and TRBJ2-7; no clear D. Trimming took off 4 bases at V and 7 bases at J, with 14 bases between the two ends. The CDR3 has 13 residues. CDR1 and CDR2 from the germline V gene are SGHTA and FQGNSA. Here the CDR3 reads CASSSGALREQYF. In DNA, the CDR3 is TGTGCCAGCAGCTCCGGAGCCCTGAGGGAGCAGTACTTC.

The J gene is TRBJ1-1, the V gene TRBV7-9, with D perhaps TRBD1 (5 bases). The CDR3 is 17 amino acids. Trimming shortened V by 3 bases and J by 3 bases, and 20 bases separated the two germline ends. Germline V CDR1 and CDR2: SEHNR, FQNEAQ (reference sequence). As DNA, the CDR3 is TGTGCCAGCAGCTTCCCGAAGGGGTTCTCAGGGTACACTGAAGCTTTCTTT. It codes for CASSFPKGFSGYTEAFF.

The gene calls are TRBV18 and TRBJ1-1; TRBD1 matches at 7 bases. The germline V gene has CDR1 KGHSH and CDR2 LQKENI. This CDR3 comprises 14 residues. With 3 bases clipped from V and 5 bases from J, the junction kept 6 bases outside the gene matches. The CDR3 is CASSPDRYGTEAFF. In DNA, the CDR3 is TGTGCCAGCTCACCGGACAGGTATGGGACTGAAGCTTTCTTT.

The V call is TRBV19, the J call TRBJ1-4, with TRBD1 identical over 8 bases. This CDR3 contains 14 residues. CDR1 and CDR2 (germline): LNHDA, SQIVND (reference sequence). The J segment lost 8 bases and the V segment lost 3 bases, leaving 5 bases of the junction unmatched. CDR3 nucleotide sequence: TGTGCCAGTAGTATCAGGACAGGGAACGAAAAACTGTTTTTT. Residues: CASSIRTGNEKLFF.

The rearrangement uses TRBV6-1 and TRBJ2-2; no definite D call. V was pared by 2 bases and J by 1 base, with 11 bases between. Germline-derived CDR1 and CDR2 are MNHNS and SASEGT. This CDR3 region has 16 residues. The chain's CDR3 is CASSERWPGNTGELFF. The CDR3 nucleotides read TGTGCCAGCAGTGAACGGTGGCCGGGGAACACCGGGGAGCTGTTTTTT.

The V and J genes are TRBV5-4 and TRBJ2-2, with TRBD2 matching over 8 bases. Germline V CDR1 and CDR2: SGHNT, YYREEE (reference sequence). The CDR3 length is 16 residues. J lost 0 bases, V lost 4 bases, and 5 bases had no gene match. The CDR3 loop reads CASSIGLAANTGELFF. The CDR3 DNA follows: TGTGCCAGCAGCATAGGACTAGCAGCGAACACCGGGGAGCTGTTTTTT.